The T cell receptor beta chain described here comes from a study of T cell responses to AZD1222 COVID-19 vaccine. J was trimmed by 5 bases and V by 1 base; bases with no gene match: 5. The germline V gene has CDR1 LGHNA and CDR2 YNFKEQ. CDR3 length equals 15 residues. Sequenced by immunoSEQ multiplex PCR; TCRdb stores in-frame clones only, minus some. The table shows about 120,000 clones, with around 90% occurring only once. The receptor comes from an adult in good health. The source material was peripheral blood, sampled on day 0 of AZD1222 vaccination. The chain links TRBV4-2 to TRBJ1-5; 7 nucleotides align to TRBD1. The CDR3 DNA is TGTGCCAGCAGCCAAGTAGGACAGGTCGATCAGCCCCAGCATTTT. Translated, it gives CASSQVGQVDQPQHF.